These 26 T cell receptor beta chains originate from one sample sequenced in a study of post-analysis software for immune sequencing data. Unique molecular identifiers had been added to the TCR beta cDNA libraries. In TCRdb, the PCR reads were re-called with MiXCR into one record per CDR3 protein. Of a few hundred thousand distinct CDR3 sequences listed, 35% to 45% are singletons. The antigens of these receptors remain unknown. Notes on the study in general: There were a few TRBV segments more frequent in patients than controls, and TRBV5-6, TRBV5-1 and TRBV20-1 were among them.

Sequenced sample: blood. Receptors were obtained from a girl aged 2-10 years with multiple sclerosis.

This chain connects TRBV7-2 to TRBJ2-3; D not resolved. The CDR3 is 14 amino acids. Germline lookup yields CDR1 SGHTA and CDR2 FQGNSA. V lost 1 base to trimming and J lost 1 base, with 6 bases between them. CDR3 DNA: TGTGCCAGCAGCTTAGACCAGGGCACAGATACGCAGTATTTT. Translated: CASSLDQGTDTQYF.

The chain carries TRBV27 and TRBJ1-1; D is undetermined. Trimming removed 6 bases at V and 4 bases at J, with 12 bases between. The CDR3 covers 13 residues. Per the germline V gene, CDR1 is MNHEY and CDR2 is SMNVEV (reference sequence). CDR3 residues: CASSSLRGTEAFF. The CDR3 DNA follows: TGTGCCAGCAGCTCTTTACGGGGCACTGAAGCTTTCTTT.

This chain links TRBV7-8 with TRBJ2-6, with 9 nucleotides matching TRBD1. The CDR3 contains 21 residues. V gave up 2 bases and J gave up 4 bases; unmatched junction bases: 18. Germline assignment: CDR1 SGHVS and CDR2 FQNEAQ. CDR3 in DNA: TGTGCCAGCAGCTTATATCCGGTCCACAGGGGGCGGTTTGCCGGGGCCAACGTCCTGACTTTC. Amino acid sequence: CASSLYPVHRGRFAGANVLTF.

This clonotype was seen repeatedly, ten times or more. The chain combines TRBV28 with TRBJ2-7, with D possibly being TRBD1 (6 bases). V was cut by 6 bases and J by 2 bases, with 8 bases left in between. Per germline, CDR1 MDHEN and CDR2 SYDVKM. CDR3 length equals 12 residues. The CDR3 DNA reads as TGTGCCAGCAGAGGGGGAACCTACGAGCAGTACTTC. It codes for CASRGGTYEQYF.

CDR3 sequence reads: CAISGLASGRFQYF. The CDR3 nucleotides are TGTGCCATCAGTGGCCTTGCCAGCGGGAGGTTTCAGTACTTC. The chain employs TRBV10-3 and TRBJ2-5; 9 bases are a match to TRBD2. Germline lookup yields CDR1 ENHRY and CDR2 SYGVKD. The CDR3 has 14 amino acids. Trimming at V came to 4 bases and at J to 11 bases, leaving 11 bases not matched to a gene.

This chain links TRBV20-1 with TRBJ2-3, with no clear D. Germline V gene lookup returns CDR1 DFQATT and CDR2 SNEGSKA (reference sequence). V lost 5 bases, J lost 6 bases, and 18 bases lay in between. The CDR3 length is 14 residues. The CDR3 bases are TGCAGTGCTCCCCTAGACCACTTTTGGGATACGCAGTATTTT. Encoded protein: CSAPLDHFWDTQYF.

CDR3 residues: CASSYVNNEQFF. The CDR3 coding sequence is TGTGCCAGCAGTTATGTCAACAATGAGCAGTTCTTC. The V and J genes are TRBV6-2 or TRBV6-3 and TRBJ2-1; D unclear. Germline V CDR1 and CDR2: MNHEY, SVGEGT. There are 12 residues in the CDR3. V lost 3 bases and J lost 5, with 5 bases in between.

The chain is built from TRBV20-1 and TRBJ2-3; the D is unclear. V was shortened by 3 bases and J by 14 bases, with 21 bases between the two germline ends. In germline, CDR1 is DFQATT, CDR2 SNEGSKA (reference sequence). This CDR3 has 13 amino acids. The CDR3 reads CSASNSLGEKLYF. The CDR3 nucleotides are TGCAGTGCTAGCAACTCCCTAGGTGAAAAACTGTATTTT.

The chain is built from TRBV12-3 or TRBV12-4 and TRBJ2-3, with D possibly matching TRBD2 (6 bases). CDR3 length equals 14 residues. With 6 bases removed from V and 0 bases from J, the gap between germline ends came to 10 bases. CDR3 amino acids: CASRRGDSTDTQYF. The CDR3 DNA follows: TGTGCCAGCAGGCGGGGAGATAGCACAGATACGCAGTATTTT.

The chain joins TRBV5-1 to TRBJ2-7; 9 positions match TRBD1. After removal of 4 bases from V and 12 bases from J, the junction contained 14 bases not matched to a gene. In germline, CDR1 is SGHRS, CDR2 YFSETQ. The CDR3 totals 14 residues. This CDR3 reads CASSRSPGQGVPYF. CDR3 coding DNA: TGCGCCAGCAGCCGATCTCCGGGACAGGGAGTTCCGTACTTC.

This clonotype appeared a few times. One end of the junction fails to match germline, which may point to a read error. The V and J genes are TRBV3-1 and TRBJ2-7; no clear D. The CDR3 has 13 amino acids. Germline values: CDR1 LGHDT, CDR2 YNNKEL (reference sequence). CDR3 region: CASSIHGYHEQYF. The CDR3 DNA sequence: TGCGCCAGCAGCATCCACGGGTACCACGAGCAGTACTTC.

This chain uses TRBV6-2 or TRBV6-3 with TRBJ2-1; TRBD2 might be the D (6 bases). Germline lookup yields CDR1 MNHEY and CDR2 SVGEGT. V shed 8 bases and J shed 5 bases, with 19 bases lying between them. This CDR3 is built from 15 residues. The CDR3 sequence is CASAIAGRGDNEQFF. For the CDR3, the DNA is TGTGCCAGCGCTATTGCCGGGAGAGGAGACAATGAGCAGTTCTTC.

With respect to this clonotype: The missing conserved phenylalanine or tryptophan at the end of this CDR3 makes a read error likely. This chain uses TRBV5-1 with TRBJ2-5; maybe TRBD1 (6 bases). The V end lost 2 bases, the J end lost 5 bases, and 10 bases lay between the germline ends. Germline V gene sequence: CDR1 SGHRS, CDR2 YFSETQ. This CDR3 spans 13 amino acids. CDR3 loop: CASSLGGKETQYY. The CDR3 nucleotides are TGCGCCAGCAGCTTAGGGGGAAAGGAGACCCAGTACTAC.

This rearrangement joins TRBV20-1 to TRBJ2-1; no reliable D call. CDR3 length: 10 residues. In germline, CDR1 is DFQATT, CDR2 SNEGSKA (reference sequence). The CDR3 coding sequence is TGCAGGGCGGAAGTCAATGAGCAGTTCTTC. As protein: CRAEVNEQFF.

The chain uses TRBV5-1 and TRBJ1-5; possibly TRBD1 for D (5 bases). V lost 1 base to trimming and J lost 2 bases, with 7 bases between them. Germline lookup yields CDR1 SGHRS and CDR2 YFSETQ. This CDR3 has 14 amino acids. CDR3 protein: CASSLSGGNQPQHF. The CDR3 DNA is TGCGCCAGCAGCTTGTCGGGGGGCAATCAGCCCCAGCATTTT.

This clonotype was found a few times. The gene calls are TRBV10-3 and TRBJ2-7, with D possibly being TRBD2 (5 bases). CDR3 size: 13 residues. Between the trimmed V and J ends, which lost 5 bases and 2 bases, there was a span of 10 bases. Germline-derived CDR1 and CDR2 are ENHRY and SYGVKD. CDR3 DNA sequence: TGTGCCATCAGTCTACGGGAAACCTACGAGCAGTACTTC. This sequence encodes CAISLRETYEQYF.

This clonotype was seen a few times. J is TRBJ2-5 and V is TRBV12-3 or TRBV12-4, with 7 bases identical to TRBD2. The CDR3 sequence is 15 residues long. V lost 2 bases to trimming and J lost 9 bases; unmatched junction nucleotides: 12. CDR3 region: CASSLMTSPPGAQYF. CDR3 nucleotide sequence: TGTGCCAGCAGTTTAATGACTAGCCCTCCCGGGGCCCAGTACTTC.

The genes are TRBV2 and TRBJ2-3, with 7 bases fitting TRBD2. Germline CDR1 reads SNHLY; CDR2 reads FYNNEI. The junction had 7 bases not matched to a gene; V was cut back by 3 bases and J by 4 bases. This CDR3 has 15 residues. The CDR3 spells CASSDGGRAPDTQYF. CDR3 nucleotides: TGTGCCAGCAGTGATGGTGGGAGGGCCCCAGATACGCAGTATTTT. Complete variable domain (other parts from reference TRBV2 and TRBJ2-3): EPEVTQTPSHQVTQMGQEVILRCVPISNHLYFYWYRQILGQKVEFLVSFYNNEISEKSEIFDDQFSVERPDGSNFTLKIRSTKLEDSAMYFCASSDGGRAPDTQYFGPGTRLTVL.

This chain connects TRBV10-1 to TRBJ2-7; tentative D call: TRBD2 (5 bases). Germline CDR1 and CDR2: WNHNN and SYGVQD (reference sequence). Between the trimmed V and J ends, which lost 6 bases and 3 bases, there was a span of 9 bases. The CDR3 loop spans 12 amino acids. CDR3 DNA: TGCGCCAGCAGCGGGGATGGCTACGAGCAGTACTTC. Amino acid sequence: CASSGDGYEQYF.

This clonotype occurred a few times. V is TRBV29-1 and J is TRBJ2-2, with 7 bases matching TRBD2. Germline CDR1 is SQVTM and CDR2 is ANQGSEA. Losses at the gene ends were 0 bases for V and 1 base for J; bases not matched to a gene: 5. CDR3 size: 16 residues. The DNA for the CDR3 is TGCAGCGTTGAAGATCGAGCGGGGTTGAACACCGGGGAGCTGTTTTTT. This gives the protein CSVEDRAGLNTGELFF.

This clonotype showed up just a few times. This rearrangement joins TRBV12-3 or TRBV12-4 to TRBJ2-7; 8 positions match TRBD1. The CDR3 totals 14 residues. V lost 6 bases, J lost 0 bases, and 4 bases stayed unmatched. As DNA, the CDR3 is TGTGCCAGCAGCCGGACAGGGAGCTCCTACGAGCAGTACTTC. Its protein is CASSRTGSSYEQYF.

The chain combines TRBV9 with TRBJ2-3, with D possibly matching TRBD1 (6 bases). The germline CDR1 and CDR2 sequences are SGDLS and YYNGEE. The CDR3 covers 14 residues. The V gene lost 4 bases and the J gene lost 2 bases, with 11 bases spanning the gap. This CDR3 is CASSYTGPTDTQYF. The CDR3 bases are TGTGCCAGCAGCTACACAGGGCCCACAGATACGCAGTATTTT. The full variable domain, with the rest looked up from reference TRBV9 and TRBJ2-3, is DSGVTQTPKHLITATGQRVTLRCSPRSGDLSVYWYQQSLDQGLQFLIQYYNGEERAKGNILERFSAQQFPDLHSELNLSSLELGDSALYFCASSYTGPTDTQYFGPGTRLTVL.

The V call is TRBV12-3 or TRBV12-4, the J call TRBJ2-3, with D tentatively TRBD2 (6 bases). Trimming removed 1 base at V and 4 bases at J, with 21 bases between. This CDR3 contains 18 residues. The CDR3 region is CASSLGRGGSGTSDTQYF. DNA for the CDR3: TGTGCCAGCAGTTTAGGTCGAGGAGGGAGTGGAACTTCAGATACGCAGTATTTT.

This rearrangement joins TRBV7-3 to TRBJ2-5, with TRBD2 identical over 12 bases. This CDR3 spans 15 amino acids. J lost 11 bases, V lost 7 bases, and 14 bases had no gene match. Germline V gives CDR1 SGHTA, CDR2 FQGTGA. CDR3 loop: CASTALAGGKGEQYF. CDR3 DNA sequence: TGTGCCAGCACCGCTCTAGCGGGAGGGAAAGGTGAGCAGTACTTC. The whole variable domain, remainder taken from reference TRBV7-3 and TRBJ2-5, is GAGVSQTPSNKVTEKGKYVELRCDPISGHTALYWYRQSLGQGPEFLIYFQGTGAADDSGLPNDRFFAVRPEGSVSTLKIQRTERGDSAVYLCASTALAGGKGEQYFGPGTRLLVL.

This clonotype has more than one count but fewer than ten. The chain joins TRBV4-3 to TRBJ2-3, with 8 positions matching TRBD2. Germline V gene sequence: CDR1 LGHNA, CDR2 YSLEER. CDR3 length: 19 amino acids. Unmatched junction bases numbered 14, after V lost 0 bases and J lost 3 bases. The CDR3 loop is CASSQEASGRSSRTDTQYF. CDR3 nucleotide sequence: TGCGCCAGCAGCCAAGAGGCGAGCGGGAGATCGTCTCGGACAGATACGCAGTATTTT.

The chain recombines TRBV13 with TRBJ2-3, with 9 positions matching TRBD1. From germline, CDR1 is PRHDT and CDR2 FYEKMQ (reference sequence). The CDR3 contains 14 residues. V shed 4 bases, J shed 8 bases, and the junction held 7 bases outside the gene matches. CDR3 protein: CASSWGTGRSTQYF. CDR3 DNA: TGTGCCAGCAGCTGGGGGACAGGGAGGTCTACGCAGTATTTT.